The subject of this entry is one TCR beta chain. Unmatched junction bases numbered 6, after V lost 6 bases and J lost 7 bases. The CDR3 covers 14 residues. Germline loops: CDR1 SNHLY, CDR2 FYNNEI. These data are taken from a study of blood T cell repertoires in COVID-19. Study background: Specimens from acute and convalescent COVID-19 originated in the United States, Italy and Spain. The analysed material was cDNA or gDNA that came from T cells, B-cell-depleted T cells, or PBMCs.

Per the study methods: Counts of nucleated cells, estimated from reference gene primer amplification, were obtained. Generated by immunoSEQ multiplex PCR, the TCRdb table keeps only in-frame clones and is missing some. V and J calls and clone size follow that table, whereas D and trimming were derived from the DNA. The sample holds roughly 160,000 clones, roughly 70% seen once. This TCR was recovered from a woman aged 80 or over with acute or convalescent COVID-19. Sequencing was done on a sample of peripheral blood. The rearrangement uses TRBV2 and TRBJ2-1, with 10 bases that match TRBD2. CDR3 loop: CASSPGLAPNEQFF. The CDR3 DNA reads TGTGCCAGCAGCCCGGGACTAGCGCCGAATGAGCAGTTCTTC.